Below, 13 T cell receptor beta chains from the same sample are listed, as sequenced in a study of persistence of HIV-infected CD4 T cells. Cells were stimulated nonspecifically with anti-CD3/anti-CD28 magnetic beads. Sorting selected CD4+ T cells upregulating both CD40 ligand and CD69. This was the immunoSEQ version 4 assay in survey mode. The method was immunoSEQ multiplex PCR; TCRdb's version includes in-frame clones alone and lacks a portion of them. The repertoire includes more than 35,000 clones, roughly 90% of them detected once, and about 2% sits in the top ten. These receptors have no identified antigens. The sequencing used CD4+ T cells sorted from PBMCs after roughly 20-hour stimulation, collected from a patient who received antiretroviral therapy. All receptors come from an adult man with HIV who was CMV-seropositive.

The chain recombines TRBV9 with TRBJ2-2; D gene ambiguous. The CDR3 length is 13 residues. Germline assignment: CDR1 SGDLS and CDR2 YYNGEE. V lost 6 bases, J lost 7 bases, and 13 bases lay in between. The CDR3 bases are TGTGCCAGCACCCCCGAGTGGGGCGGGGAGCTGTTTTTT. Protein sequence: CASTPEWGGELFF. Full variable domain (missing parts from reference TRBV9 and TRBJ2-2): DSGVTQTPKHLITATGQRVTLRCSPRSGDLSVYWYQQSLDQGLQFLIQYYNGEERAKGNILERFSAQQFPDLHSELNLSSLELGDSALYFCASTPEWGGELFFGEGSRLTVL.

This chain uses TRBV6-5 with TRBJ1-2; possible D gene TRBD1, 6 bases. This CDR3 spans 12 amino acids. The germline CDR1 and CDR2 sequences are MNHEY and SVGAGI. V was clipped by 5 bases and J by 6 bases, with 10 bases between them. CDR3 region: CASSHRGDGYTF. Here the CDR3 DNA reads TGTGCCAGCAGTCATAGGGGGGATGGCTACACCTTC.

V gene TRBV3-1 (or the pseudogene TRBV3-2) combines with J gene TRBJ2-1; tentative D call: TRBD2 (7 bases). V shed 4 bases and J shed 0 bases, with 10 bases lying between them. Germline lookup yields CDR1 LGHDT and CDR2 YNNKEL (reference sequence). The CDR3 is 15 amino acids. The CDR3 reads CASSLRGGSYNEQFF. The CDR3 coding sequence is TGTGCCAGCAGCCTAAGGGGGGGCTCCTACAATGAGCAGTTCTTC.

The rearrangement joins TRBV7-7 to TRBJ1-3; 9 positions match TRBD1. The CDR3 totals 15 residues. The V gene's germline CDR1 is SSHAT and CDR2 FNYEAQ (reference sequence). Losses at the gene ends were 5 bases for V and 7 bases for J; bases not matched to a gene: 9. The DNA of the CDR3 is TGTGCCAGCAGCCCCCTGGGGACAGGGACGAACACCATATATTTT. Translation: CASSPLGTGTNTIYF.

The chain links TRBV7-3 to TRBJ2-1; no firm D call. Germline CDR1 is SGHTA and CDR2 is FQGTGA. V was shortened by 6 bases and J by 0 bases, with 12 bases between the two germline ends. The CDR3 totals 15 residues. This CDR3 reads CASRLGTSSYNEQFF. The CDR3, as DNA: TGTGCCAGCAGGTTGGGCACCAGCTCCTACAATGAGCAGTTCTTC.

J is TRBJ1-5 and V is TRBV3-1 (or the pseudogene TRBV3-2); possibly TRBD1 for D (5 bases). V gave up 4 bases and J gave up 1 base, with 8 bases separating them. CDR1 and CDR2 from the germline V gene are LGHDT and YNNKEL (reference sequence). The CDR3 is 14 residues long. The CDR3 is CASSPGYSNQPQHF. CDR3 bases: TGTGCCAGCAGCCCAGGGTACAGCAATCAGCCCCAGCATTTT.

The chain couples TRBV19 to TRBJ2-7; D gene unclear. The CDR3 is 14 amino acids. Germline CDR1 and CDR2: LNHDA and SQIVND (reference sequence). Deletions cut 7 bases from V and 0 bases from J, with 13 bases between. CDR3 sequence: CASTKQASSYEQYF. The CDR3 bases are TGTGCCAGTACCAAGCAAGCTAGCTCCTACGAGCAGTACTTC.

J is TRBJ2-7 and V is TRBV5-1; TRBD1 is a possible D gene (6 bases). V was shortened by 0 bases and J by 0 bases, with 10 bases between the two germline ends. The CDR3 is 15 residues long. Looked up from germline, CDR1 is SGHRS and CDR2 is YFSETQ. CDR3 in DNA: TGCGCCAGCAGCTTGGCCAGGGGCTACTCCTACGAGCAGTACTTC. Protein product: CASSLARGYSYEQYF. Full variable domain (outside the CDR3, taken from reference TRBV5-1 and TRBJ2-7): KAGVTQTPRYLIKTRGQQVTLSCSPISGHRSVSWYQQTPGQGLQFLFEYFSETQRNKGNFPGRFSGRQFSNSRSEMNVSTLELGDSALYLCASSLARGYSYEQYFGPGTRLTVT.

This clone was detected only once. This rearrangement joins TRBV27 to TRBJ1-6; a possible D gene is TRBD1 (5 bases). The CDR3 has 16 amino acids. Germline loops: CDR1 MNHEY, CDR2 SMNVEV (reference sequence). The V gene lost 5 bases and the J gene lost 2 bases, with 13 bases spanning the gap. The CDR3 protein is CASSPLAGPYNSPLHF. As DNA, the CDR3 is TGTGCCAGCAGTCCCCTGGCAGGGCCCTATAATTCACCCCTCCACTTT.

J is TRBJ2-3 and V is TRBV18, with 7 bases that match TRBD1. The J segment lost 4 bases and the V segment lost 6 bases, leaving 10 bases of the junction unmatched. The length of the CDR3 is 15 residues. CDR1 and CDR2 (germline): KGHSH, LQKENI. The DNA for the CDR3 is TGTGCCAGCTCTCGACAGGGAATGTTAGCAGATACGCAGTATTTT. This encodes CASSRQGMLADTQYF.

A single count supports this clone. This chain links TRBV7-6 with TRBJ2-3; D not resolved. The CDR3 spans 13 residues. Between the trimmed V and J ends, which lost 1 base and 1 base, there was a span of 3 bases. Germline lookup yields CDR1 SGHVS and CDR2 FNYEAQ. Here the CDR3 DNA reads TGTGCCAGCAGCTTAGGGGGCACAGATACGCAGTATTTT. Its protein product is CASSLGGTDTQYF.

V is TRBV7-9 and J is TRBJ2-3; a weak D match, TRBD2 (5 bases). The CDR3 has 16 residues. V dropped 8 bases and J dropped 5 bases, with 23 bases sitting between them. Germline CDR1 and CDR2: SEHNR and FQNEAQ (reference sequence). DNA of the CDR3: TGTGCCAGCGGTCGGGCTAGTGAGGGTACGAGAGATACGCAGTATTTT. Its protein is CASGRASEGTRDTQYF. The variable domain in full, completed from reference TRBV7-9 and TRBJ2-3, reads DTGVSQNPRHKITKRGQNVTFRCDPISEHNRLYWYRQTLGQGPEFLTYFQNEAQLEKSRLLSDRFSAERPKGSFSTLEIQRTEQGDSAMYLCASGRASEGTRDTQYFGPGTRLTVL.

The gene calls are TRBV11-3 and TRBJ2-3, with D unclear. This CDR3 is built from 13 residues. Germline V gene sequence: CDR1 SGHNT, CDR2 YENEEA. V was shortened by 1 base and J by 4 bases, with 6 bases between the two germline ends. This CDR3 reads CASSLGGSDTQYF. The CDR3 DNA is TGTGCCAGCAGCTTAGGGGGATCAGATACGCAGTATTTT.